This TCR beta chain emerged from a study of human T cells and chemical hapten exposure. Study-wide findings and caveats: The presence of alopecia in the donors means their immune response may differ from healthy people's.

The CDR3 is 11 residues long. Germline V lookup: CDR1 GTSNPN, CDR2 SVGIG (reference sequence). Deletions cut 6 bases from V and 8 bases from J, with 11 bases between. This clonotype was seen many times. Its specificity is not known. The study used a library that attached unique molecular identifiers to individual cDNA molecules. TCRdb redid the calling of the RACE reads with MiXCR, one entry per CDR3 protein. The sample yields 150,000 to 200,000 distinct CDR3 sequences, roughly a quarter seen once. Time point defined: patch test 3, about 24 weeks after DPC sensitization. The sample's treatment: therapeutic diphenylcyclopropenone sensitization with weekly scalp DPC. Total RNA was isolated from unfractionated whole blood.

The genes are TRBV30 and TRBJ1-3; a possible D gene is TRBD1 (6 bases). Sequencing was performed on whole blood, taken in connection with sensitization to the hapten diphenylcyclopropenone (DPC). The receptor's source is a woman under 30 with alopecia areata. Some clones in this sample may be carry-over from other donors' samples. The CDR3 bases are TGTGCCTGCCGAAAGGGGGACACCATATATTTT. This translates into CACRKGDTIYF.